A single sample is the source of the 15 T cell receptor beta chains below, sequenced in a study of response to subunit inactivated influenza vaccine. From the RT-PCR reads, TCRdb called clonotypes with MiXCR, one entry per CDR3 protein. The sample includes 500,000 to 600,000 distinct CDR3 sequences, 10% to 15% of them seen just once. The sample consisted of PBMCs from blood, taken on the day of vaccination. The source is a man aged 50 to 60 who received an inactivated influenza vaccine.

A single count supports this clonotype. The chain carries TRBV5-1 and TRBJ2-7; 12 bases fit TRBD1. This CDR3 has 14 residues. V was pared by 4 bases and J by 7 bases, with 6 bases of the junction left unmatched. Germline CDR1 SGHRS, CDR2 YFSETQ. Here the CDR3 reads CASSQGQGAREQYF. The CDR3 DNA sequence: TGCGCCAGCAGCCAGGGACAGGGGGCGAGGGAGCAGTACTTC.

This rearrangement joins TRBV2 to TRBJ2-3; tentative D call: TRBD2 (6 bases). V lost 4 bases to trimming and J lost 7 bases, with 27 bases between them. Germline CDR1 is SNHLY and CDR2 is FYNNEI. CDR3 length: 18 amino acids. The CDR3 reads CASSGRFSSGHGGNTQYF. DNA of the CDR3: TGTGCCAGCAGTGGGCGTTTTTCAAGCGGGCATGGGGGTAATACGCAGTATTTT.

In its sample, this clonotype was seen a few times. The chain recombines TRBV20-1 with TRBJ2-7; D not certain. The CDR3 covers 15 residues. Trimming left V 1 base short and J 5 bases short, with 18 bases between. Germline CDR1 reads DFQATT; CDR2 reads SNEGSKA (reference sequence). The CDR3 DNA reads as TGCAGTGCTAGAGCCCTTAGAGGTAAAGGCGACGAGCAGTACTTC. Amino acids: CSARALRGKGDEQYF.

The rearrangement joins TRBV4-3 to TRBJ2-2; maybe TRBD2 (5 bases). Germline CDR1 reads LGHNA; CDR2 reads YSLEER. This CDR3 contains 15 residues. The V gene lost 0 bases and the J gene lost 3 bases, with 8 bases spanning the gap. The CDR3 DNA follows: TGCGCCAGCAGCCAAGATCGCGGGTACACCGGGGAGCTGTTTTTT. This translates into CASSQDRGYTGELFF.

This clonotype showed up just a few times. The junction departs from the called germline gene at one end, perhaps through a read error. This chain's CDR3 is CASSARTSGGGELFF. The CDR3 nucleotides are TGTGCTAGCAGCGCCCGGACTAGCGGGGGCGGGGAGCTGTTTTTT. The chain joins TRBV7-7 to TRBJ2-2, with 13 bases fitting TRBD2. The CDR3 is 15 residues long. CDR1 is SSHAT, CDR2 FNYEAQ, per germline (reference sequence).

This clonotype was counted many times. Germline is not matched at one junction end, which may reflect a read error. The CDR3 DNA reads TGCGCCAGCAGCGCCGGTGGCAATCAGCCCCAGCATTTT. This translates into CASSAGGNQPQHF. This sequence joins TRBV12-3 or TRBV12-4 and TRBJ1-5; D gene uncertain. The CDR3 covers 13 residues.

V and J are TRBV6-1 and TRBJ2-7; 11 bases line up with TRBD1. The germline V gene encodes CDR1 MNHNS and CDR2 SASEGT. The CDR3 runs to 15 residues. V trimming: 7 bases; J trimming: 3 bases; junction bases outside the gene matches: 8. CDR3 in DNA: TGTGCCAGCACTGACCCGGGACAGGGGGACTACGAGCAGTACTTC. Translated, it gives CASTDPGQGDYEQYF.

In regard to this clonotype: A read error may account for a junction end that differs from germline. The rearrangement joins TRBV7-2 to TRBJ2-5; D is unclear. The CDR3 sequence is 12 residues long. Germline CDR1 reads SGHTA; CDR2 reads FQGNSA. CDR3 nucleotide sequence: TGTGCCAGCAGTCATGGGCAAGAGACCCAGTGCTTC. Translating it yields CASSHGQETQCF.

V is TRBV6-1 and J is TRBJ1-1; 10 bases fit TRBD1. Germline V gives CDR1 MNHNS, CDR2 SASEGT. With 6 bases clipped from V and 5 bases from J, the junction kept 9 bases outside the gene matches. The CDR3 totals 15 residues. CDR3 in DNA: TGTGCCAGCAGCAGACAGGGGGCAAGTAGGACTGAAGCTTTCTTT. It specifies CASSRQGASRTEAFF.

This clonotype was seen many times. The chain uses TRBV7-2 and TRBJ2-7, with 7 bases identical to TRBD2. Germline-derived CDR1 and CDR2 are SGHTA and FQGNSA. The trim removed 1 base at V and 4 bases at J, leaving 7 bases unmatched. This CDR3 has 15 amino acids. The CDR3 here is CASSLVRLATYEQYF. CDR3 nucleotides: TGTGCCAGCAGCTTAGTCAGACTAGCTACTTACGAGCAGTACTTC.

The V call is TRBV6-2 or TRBV6-3, the J call TRBJ2-7; no clear D. Trimming removed 4 bases from V and 5 bases from J, with 15 bases in between. This CDR3 is 14 amino acids long. Germline CDR1 and CDR2: MNHEY and SVGEGT. The CDR3 loop is CASSFGQVIDEQYF. For the CDR3, the DNA is TGTGCCAGCAGTTTCGGGCAGGTGATTGACGAGCAGTACTTC.

The chain has TRBV24-1 and TRBJ2-3; D may be TRBD2 (5 bases). The V gene's germline CDR1 is KGHDR and CDR2 SFDVKD. The CDR3 spans 15 residues. V shed 1 base and J shed 4 bases, with 11 bases lying between them. This CDR3 is CATSDFWAGSDTQYF. CDR3 sequence (DNA): TGTGCCACCAGTGATTTTTGGGCGGGCTCAGATACGCAGTATTTT.

The rearrangement joins TRBV24-1 to TRBJ2-1; 7 bases fit TRBD2. Germline V CDR1 and CDR2: KGHDR, SFDVKD. CDR3 length: 14 residues. With 8 bases clipped from V and 7 bases from J, the junction kept 10 bases outside the gene matches. The CDR3 sequence is CATKGRGGPNEQFF. In nucleotides, the CDR3 is TGTGCCACCAAGGGACGGGGAGGGCCGAATGAGCAGTTCTTC.

In this sample, this clonotype turned up many times. J is TRBJ2-4 and V is TRBV28; TRBD2 is a possible D gene (6 bases). This CDR3 comprises 17 residues. Trimming pared 4 bases from V and 0 bases from J, leaving 16 bases between. Germline V lookup: CDR1 MDHEN, CDR2 SYDVKM. The CDR3 is CASSYSGLYLAKNIQYF. In DNA form, the CDR3 reads TGTGCCAGCAGTTACTCGGGACTCTACCTAGCCAAAAACATTCAGTACTTC. The whole variable domain, filled in from reference TRBV28 and TRBJ2-4, reads DVKVTQSSRYLVKRTGEKVFLECVQDMDHENMFWYRQDPGLGLRLIYFSYDVKMKEKGDIPEGYSVSREKKERFSLILESASTNQTSMYLCASSYSGLYLAKNIQYFGAGTRLSVL.

This clonotype was detected only a few times. J is TRBJ1-4 and V is TRBV6-2 or TRBV6-3; D is unresolved. V lost 5 bases, J lost 7 bases, and 26 bases lay in between. CDR3 length: 18 amino acids. CDR1 is MNHEY, CDR2 SVGEGT, per germline. The CDR3 coding sequence is TGTGCCAGCAGTCCTGATGACCCACCTCGGACGTTTGGTGAAAAACTGTTTTTT. Translated, it gives CASSPDDPPRTFGEKLFF.